This entry lists 29 T cell receptor beta chains sequenced from one sample in a study of blood T cell repertoires in COVID-19. Sequencing used immunoSEQ multiplex PCR; TCRdb keeps in-frame clones, though not all of them. Here the sample spans 90,000 to 150,000 clones, about 85% being singletons. Sequenced sample: peripheral blood. The receptors shown here come from a man of 80 years or more with acute or convalescent COVID-19.

The chain links TRBV6-5 to TRBJ2-1; D remains ambiguous. CDR1 MNHEY and CDR2 SVGAGI come from the germline V gene. The CDR3 is 15 amino acids. V lost 6 bases and J lost 1, with 13 bases in between. The CDR3 reads CASRSGQASYNEQFF. The DNA of the CDR3 is TGTGCCAGCAGAAGTGGTCAGGCGTCCTACAATGAGCAGTTCTTC.

This chain joins TRBV19 and TRBJ2-1; TRBD2 matches at 11 bases. The CDR3 length is 15 residues. Per the germline V gene, CDR1 is LNHDA and CDR2 is SQIVND (reference sequence). The J segment lost 7 bases and the V segment lost 5 bases, leaving 7 bases of the junction unmatched. The CDR3 sequence: CASSPSTSGANEQFF. The CDR3 region has the DNA TGTGCCAGTAGTCCGTCGACTAGCGGGGCGAATGAGCAGTTCTTC.

This clone was seen a few times. The rearrangement links TRBV9 to TRBJ1-5; 8 nucleotides align to TRBD1. CDR1 SGDLS and CDR2 YYNGEE come from the germline V gene. This CDR3 is 15 amino acids long. Unmatched junction bases numbered 6, after V lost 0 bases and J lost 7 bases. The CDR3 DNA follows: TGTGCCAGCAGCGTAGGACAGGGGTTCATGCAGCCCCAGCATTTT. Its protein is CASSVGQGFMQPQHF.

By proportion, this clone is medium-sized. This chain links TRBV7-9 with TRBJ1-6; D remains ambiguous. Trimming pared 2 bases from V and 6 bases from J, leaving 17 bases between. This CDR3 spans 17 amino acids. The germline CDR1 and CDR2 sequences are SEHNR and FQNEAQ (reference sequence). The CDR3: CASSLTTRNVINSPLHF. The DNA for the CDR3 is TGTGCCAGCAGCTTAACTACGCGGAACGTTATTAATTCACCCCTCCACTTT. The whole variable domain, remainder taken from reference TRBV7-9 and TRBJ1-6, is DTGVSQNPRHKITKRGQNVTFRCDPISEHNRLYWYRQTLGQGPEFLTYFQNEAQLEKSRLLSDRFSAERPKGSFSTLEIQRTEQGDSAMYLCASSLTTRNVINSPLHFGNGTRLTVT.

V gene TRBV5-6 combines with J gene TRBJ1-6; TRBD1 agrees at 7 bases. Germline CDR1 is SGHDT and CDR2 is YYEEEE. The CDR3 length is 14 residues. J was trimmed by 0 bases and V by 8 bases; bases with no gene match: 2. The CDR3 region has the DNA TGTGCCAGTCAGGGGGACTCCTATAATTCACCCCTCCACTTT. Residues: CASQGDSYNSPLHF.

The chain recombines TRBV5-5 with TRBJ2-7; no clear D. V was shortened by 2 bases and J by 5 bases, with 8 bases between the two germline ends. This CDR3 comprises 12 residues. In germline, CDR1 is SGHKS, CDR2 YYEKEE (reference sequence). The CDR3 bases are TGTGCCAGCAGCTTTTCCATCCACGAGCAGTACTTC. This encodes CASSFSIHEQYF.

This chain uses TRBV7-9 with TRBJ2-1, with 11 bases matching TRBD2. Per germline, CDR1 SEHNR and CDR2 FQNEAQ (reference sequence). The CDR3 totals 17 residues. V gave up 3 bases and J gave up 10 bases; unmatched junction bases: 14. Here the CDR3 reads CASSFYFASGGPKEQFF. The CDR3 nucleotides read TGTGCCAGCAGCTTTTATTTTGCTAGCGGGGGGCCCAAAGAGCAGTTCTTC.

The rearrangement links TRBV5-1 to TRBJ1-6; D is unresolved. The CDR3 spans 15 residues. Looked up from germline, CDR1 is SGHRS and CDR2 is YFSETQ. V lost 5 bases to trimming and J lost 6 bases, with 15 bases between them. DNA of the CDR3: TGCGCCAGCAGGGTCGGGTACTCAACTAATTCACCCCTCCACTTT. This translates into CASRVGYSTNSPLHF.

In nucleotides, the CDR3 is TGTGCCAGCAGTTTCGCGGGGCTCGGCTATGGCTACACCTTC. Protein sequence: CASSFAGLGYGYTF. The chain recombines TRBV27 with TRBJ1-2; a possible D gene is TRBD1 (5 bases). Germline V gene sequence: CDR1 MNHEY, CDR2 SMNVEV (reference sequence). The CDR3 is 14 amino acids. Trimming took 3 bases from V and 4 from J, leaving 12 bases between them.

The V and J genes are TRBV29-1 and TRBJ1-1, with a tentative D call TRBD1 (5 bases). The CDR3 loop spans 11 amino acids. Germline V lookup: CDR1 SQVTM, CDR2 ANQGSEA. CDR3 bases: TGCATCGGGGGGGAGAGCACTGAAGCTTTCTTT. Translation: CIGGESTEAFF.

The chain is built from TRBV5-1 and TRBJ2-2, with D possibly matching TRBD1 (5 bases). The CDR3 covers 15 residues. The V end was cut by 4 bases, the J end by 0 bases, with 10 bases between. Germline V CDR1 and CDR2: SGHRS, YFSETQ. Here the CDR3 reads CASSRTYANTGELFF. The CDR3 DNA is TGCGCCAGCAGCCGGACATACGCGAACACCGGGGAGCTGTTTTTT.

The genes are TRBV9 and TRBJ1-1; tentative D call: TRBD1 (5 bases). V lost 3 bases and J 2 bases, leaving 8 bases between the germline ends. The CDR3 has 13 residues. CDR1 is SGDLS, CDR2 YYNGEE, per germline. The DNA of the CDR3 is TGTGCCAGCAGCGCCGGACAAAACACTGAAGCTTTCTTT. It yields the protein CASSAGQNTEAFF.

This clone has a handful of counts. J is TRBJ1-5 and V is TRBV18; D not certain. The CDR3 is made up of 15 amino acids. CDR1 is KGHSH and CDR2 is LQKENI in the germline V gene. Trimming took off 6 bases at V and 2 bases at J, with 14 bases between the two ends. The CDR3 region has the DNA TGTGCCAGCTCCCAAGATTATGGAGGCAATCAGCCCCAGCATTTT. Translating it yields CASSQDYGGNQPQHF.

V and J are TRBV2 and TRBJ2-1, with D possibly TRBD2 on 5 matching bases. Trimming stripped 6 bases from V and 2 bases from J, with 8 bases between. The CDR3 spans 13 residues. CDR1 and CDR2 (germline): SNHLY, FYNNEI. The CDR3 region is CASRSGAYNEQFF. The DNA for the CDR3 is TGTGCCAGCAGAAGCGGAGCCTACAATGAGCAGTTCTTC. Drawing the rest from reference TRBV2 and TRBJ2-1, the complete variable domain is EPEVTQTPSHQVTQMGQEVILRCVPISNHLYFYWYRQILGQKVEFLVSFYNNEISEKSEIFDDQFSVERPDGSNFTLKIRSTKLEDSAMYFCASRSGAYNEQFFGPGTRLTVL.

The chain is built from TRBV6-5 and TRBJ1-2, with D perhaps matching TRBD1 (6 bases). V lost 6 bases to trimming and J lost 8 bases, with 13 bases between them. Per the germline V gene, CDR1 is MNHEY and CDR2 is SVGAGI. The CDR3 is 12 residues long. The CDR3 nucleotides read TGTGCCAGCAGCCTAACAGGGAACGGCTACACCTTC. Its translation is CASSLTGNGYTF.

The J gene is TRBJ1-2, the V gene TRBV3-1 (or the pseudogene TRBV3-2), with TRBD1 identical over 10 bases. The CDR3 runs 15 residues. Germline V lookup: CDR1 LGHDT, CDR2 YNNKEL (reference sequence). J gave up 3 bases and V 2 bases, and 3 bases lay outside the gene matches. The CDR3 region is CASSQRTGGDYGYTF. The CDR3 DNA sequence: TGTGCCAGCAGCCAACGGACAGGGGGGGACTATGGCTACACCTTC.

A few counts support this clone. This chain joins TRBV6-1 and TRBJ1-3; TRBD1 might be the D (5 bases). V lost 2 bases, J lost 0 bases, and 14 bases lay in between. This CDR3 is built from 17 residues. CDR1 is MNHNS, CDR2 SASEGT, per germline. CDR3: CASSEQGSKYSGNTIYF. CDR3 sequence (DNA): TGTGCCAGCAGTGAACAGGGCAGCAAGTACTCTGGAAACACCATATATTTT.

V gene TRBV5-1 combines with J gene TRBJ1-2; 7 bases are a match to TRBD1. With 0 bases clipped from V and 3 bases from J, the junction kept 2 bases outside the gene matches. Per germline, CDR1 SGHRS and CDR2 YFSETQ. The CDR3 covers 14 residues. CDR3 sequence (DNA): TGCGCCAGCAGCTTGGCAGGGGGAGACTATGGCTACACCTTC. Translated, it gives CASSLAGGDYGYTF.

The V and J genes are TRBV7-3 and TRBJ1-4, with 9 bases that match TRBD1. Losses at the gene ends were 5 bases for V and 3 bases for J; bases not matched to a gene: 10. There are 17 residues in the CDR3. Germline V gives CDR1 SGHTA, CDR2 FQGTGA. Here the CDR3 reads CASSPGQGRGANEKLFF. The CDR3 DNA sequence: TGTGCCAGCAGCCCCGGACAGGGGCGAGGAGCTAATGAAAAACTGTTTTTT.

The chain joins TRBV24-1 to TRBJ1-2, with TRBD1 identical over 7 bases. V lost 3 bases and J lost 8; bases outside the gene matches: 11. CDR1 is KGHDR, CDR2 SFDVKD, per germline. CDR3 length: 15 amino acids. The CDR3 DNA is TGTGCCACCAGTGATGGGTACGGACAGGTTAGAGGCTACACCTTC. Protein product: CATSDGYGQVRGYTF.

This clone is a singleton in its sample. This sequence joins TRBV14 and TRBJ2-5, with 8 nucleotides matching TRBD1. The CDR3 is made up of 16 amino acids. With V trimmed by 3 bases and J by 5 bases, 11 bases remained unmatched. The germline V gene encodes CDR1 SGHDN and CDR2 FVKESK. CDR3 in DNA: TGTGCCAGCAGCCACCGGACAGGGCCCCCCTGGGAGACCCAGTACTTC. Amino acid sequence: CASSHRTGPPWETQYF. Using reference TRBV14 and TRBJ2-5 for the parts outside the CDR3, the full variable domain is EAGVTQFPSHSVIEKGQTVTLRCDPISGHDNLYWYRRVMGKEIKFLLHFVKESKQDESGMPNNRFLAERTGGTYSTLKVQPAELEDSGVYFCASSHRTGPPWETQYFGPGTRLLVL.

V and J are TRBV11-3 and TRBJ2-1; D perhaps matches TRBD2 (7 bases). Germline V lookup: CDR1 SGHNT, CDR2 YENEEA. There are 16 residues in the CDR3. Between the trimmed V and J ends, which lost 1 base and 1 base, there was a span of 11 bases. The chain's CDR3 is CASSLGGGLSYNEQFF. DNA of the CDR3: TGTGCCAGCAGCTTAGGCGGGGGCCTTTCCTACAATGAGCAGTTCTTC.

This rearrangement joins TRBV19 to TRBJ1-6, with 8 bases fitting TRBD1. The length of the CDR3 is 15 residues. With 3 bases clipped from V and 10 bases from J, the junction kept 8 bases outside the gene matches. Germline V gene data show CDR1 as LNHDA and CDR2 as SQIVND (reference sequence). Here the CDR3 reads CASSIFVQGDSPLHF. CDR3 in DNA: TGTGCCAGTAGTATCTTCGTACAGGGGGACTCACCCCTCCACTTT.

This clone was picked up one time. This chain links TRBV15 with TRBJ1-2; possible D gene TRBD1, 6 bases. CDR3 length equals 14 residues. The V end lost 0 bases, the J end lost 7 bases, and 12 bases lay between the germline ends. Looked up from germline, CDR1 is LNHNV and CDR2 is YYDKDF (reference sequence). The CDR3: CATSRDVGASGYTF. CDR3 DNA: TGTGCCACCAGCAGAGATGTGGGGGCGAGTGGCTACACCTTC.

The rearrangement joins TRBV5-1 to TRBJ2-3; D gene ambiguous. This CDR3 has 14 amino acids. Germline V gene lookup returns CDR1 SGHRS and CDR2 YFSETQ. The V and J ends lost 2 bases and 3 bases respectively, with 10 bases between them. DNA for the CDR3: TGCGCCAGCAGCTTTTTGGGCAGTACAGATACGCAGTATTTT. Its protein product is CASSFLGSTDTQYF. Variable domain in full (rest from reference TRBV5-1 and TRBJ2-3): KAGVTQTPRYLIKTRGQQVTLSCSPISGHRSVSWYQQTPGQGLQFLFEYFSETQRNKGNFPGRFSGRQFSNSRSEMNVSTLELGDSALYLCASSFLGSTDTQYFGPGTRLTVL.

J is TRBJ2-7 and V is TRBV4-3, with D possibly being TRBD1 (5 bases). Germline loops: CDR1 LGHNA, CDR2 YSLEER. This CDR3 region has 14 residues. V was clipped by 0 bases and J by 4 bases, with 10 bases between them. The CDR3 spells CASSQEHPGYEQYF. The CDR3 nucleotides are TGCGCCAGCAGCCAAGAACACCCAGGGTACGAGCAGTACTTC.

The chain has TRBV18 and TRBJ1-1, with D maybe TRBD1 (6 bases). The V gene lost 0 bases and the J gene lost 4 bases, with 12 bases spanning the gap. CDR3 length: 15 residues. CDR1 and CDR2 from the germline V gene are KGHSH and LQKENI. The DNA for the CDR3 is TGTGCCAGCTCACCACCGGCAGGGGTGGGCACTGAAGCTTTCTTT. Translation: CASSPPAGVGTEAFF.

The chain employs TRBV6-5 and TRBJ1-6, with 7 bases identical to TRBD1. Unmatched junction bases numbered 6, after V lost 0 bases and J lost 7 bases. The CDR3 is 16 amino acids. Germline V gives CDR1 MNHEY, CDR2 SVGAGI. The CDR3 reads CASSYSKGTVNSPLHF. Here the CDR3 DNA reads TGTGCCAGCAGTTACTCGAAAGGGACAGTCAATTCACCCCTCCACTTT.

This chain connects TRBV6-5 to TRBJ2-5, with D possibly TRBD1 on 5 matching bases. Between the trimmed V and J ends, which lost 7 bases and 5 bases, there was a span of 20 bases. Germline V gives CDR1 MNHEY, CDR2 SVGAGI. The CDR3 is 15 residues long. The CDR3 DNA follows: TGTGCCAGCACCAGGGTTCAGGCAGGGAAGGAGACCCAGTACTTC. Translation gives CASTRVQAGKETQYF.